A single TCR beta chain is shown here with its context. What it binds is unknown. This entry comes from a study of long-term antiretroviral therapy in people with HIV. The wider study: It was about a decade before the 2015 immediate-ART recommendation that the earliest samples were taken. Notes on the study in general: Collection of the blood, which took place between the mid-2000s and the late 2010s, possibly occurred under older ART regimens. Increased diversity was seen after ART, yet it remained lower than in transplant donor controls. Those clones which expanded before ART made up the dominant part of the repertoire at all time points.

Germline V gives CDR1 SEHNR, CDR2 FQNEAQ (reference sequence). V lost 5 bases and J lost 8, with 18 bases in between. The CDR3 is 14 amino acids. At survey level, the immunoSEQ assay was run in its v3.0 version. Generated by immunoSEQ multiplex PCR, the TCRdb table keeps only in-frame clones and is missing some. The top ten hold 13% of the sample, which has approximately 29,000 clones, 70% to 90% seen once. The sample here was unsorted PBMCs, taken 1.1 years after starting antiretroviral therapy. This sequence joins TRBV7-9 and TRBJ1-2; possibly TRBD1 for D (6 bases). This receptor was obtained from a man younger than 30 with HIV. The CDR3 reads CASSLSSGGVGYTF. CDR3 DNA sequence: TGTGCCAGCAGCCTAAGTTCGGGGGGCGTCGGCTACACCTTC.